This T cell receptor (beta chain) was sequenced for a study of shared clonotypes between healthy human individuals. In the study overall: Every donor yielded three CD4 naive, three CD4 memory, two CD8 naive and one CD8 memory plate. Whole-study results and caveats: It was observed that roughly 5.5% of naive CD4 clonotypes were shared across several donors. The study generally estimated greater richness for naive than memory subsets.

As regards this clone: Its antigen remains unidentified.

CD8 cells regarded as naive lacked CD45RO, were positively chosen for CCR7, and omitted terminally differentiated effector memory CD45RA+ cells. The CDR3 is 16 amino acids. Per the germline V gene, CDR1 is LNHNV and CDR2 is YYDKDF (reference sequence). Trimming stripped 0 bases from V and 1 base from J, with 13 bases between. Produced via immunoSEQ multiplex PCR; TCRdb's table is partial and in-frame only. The profile covers about 2,200,000 clones, with around 93% appearing a single time and roughly 1.8% taken by the ten largest. The rearrangement joins TRBV15 to TRBJ2-7; D remains unclear. This TCR was sampled from a man between 18 and 35 years old in good health. Some clones in this sample may be carry-over from other donors' samples. Specimen: naive CD8+ T cells from PBMCs. The CDR3 coding sequence is TGTGCCACCAGCAGAGAGACTGTCCGTCAATCCTACGAGCAGTACTTC. Translation gives CATSRETVRQSYEQYF.